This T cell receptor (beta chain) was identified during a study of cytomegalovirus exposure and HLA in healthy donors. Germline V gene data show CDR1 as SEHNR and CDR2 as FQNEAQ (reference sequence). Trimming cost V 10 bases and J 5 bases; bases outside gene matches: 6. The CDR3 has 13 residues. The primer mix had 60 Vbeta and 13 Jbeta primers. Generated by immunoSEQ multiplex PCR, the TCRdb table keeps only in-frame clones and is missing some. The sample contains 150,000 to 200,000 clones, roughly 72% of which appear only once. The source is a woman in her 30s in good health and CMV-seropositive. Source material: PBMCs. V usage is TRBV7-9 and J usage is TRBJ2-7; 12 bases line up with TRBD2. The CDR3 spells CAIRLAGGNEQYF. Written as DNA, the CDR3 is TGTGCCATCCGGCTAGCGGGAGGGAACGAGCAGTACTTC.